This T cell receptor (beta chain) was found in a study of blood T cells in healthy people across ages. For the study at large: When template switching was applied, about one barcoded beta molecule was captured per two T cells. Broader study findings: No one knew whether donors had CMV, which possibly confounded expanded clonotype changes.

About this clonotype itself: Its antigen remains unknown.

All donors came from Russia, were Caucasian and healthy, and spanned ages about 6 to 90. Every donor provided around 10 milliliters of peripheral blood. The CDR3 sequence is 13 residues long. Per the germline V gene, CDR1 is SEHNR and CDR2 is FQNEAQ (reference sequence). Trimming stripped 3 bases from V and 8 bases from J, with 11 bases between. Using a J-beta primer mix together with a sample-barcoded 5' primer, a second PCR was run for roughly 7 to 11 cycles. TCRdb reprocessed the 5' RACE reads via MiXCR and lists one record per CDR3 protein. Of 600,000 to 800,000 distinct CDR3 sequences listed, roughly 21% are singletons.

The chain combines TRBV7-9 with TRBJ2-1; a weak D match, TRBD1 (6 bases). This clonotype originated in a man in his 70s in good health. Sequencing used blood. The CDR3 DNA sequence: TGTGCCAGCAGCTTTGGGTCAGGGGATGAGCAGTTCTTC. This codes for CASSFGSGDEQFF. The full variable domain, completed using reference TRBV7-9 and TRBJ2-1, is DTGVSQNPRHKITKRGQNVTFRCDPISEHNRLYWYRQTLGQGPEFLTYFQNEAQLEKSRLLSDRFSAERPKGSFSTLEIQRTEQGDSAMYLCASSFGSGDEQFFGPGTRLTVL.